The 6 T cell receptor beta chains reported below all come from one sample, sequenced in a study of T-cell reconstitution after alpha-beta-depleted transplantation in children. It was with unique molecular identifiers that the TCRbeta library was prepared. MiXCR was run by TCRdb on the PCR reads, yielding one entry per CDR3 protein. The data show some 350,000 distinct CDR3 sequences, 10% seen once. Here the sequenced sample was PBMCs from the stem cell graft donor, taken from the stem cell graft. These receptors all come from a human donor who donated a stem cell graft to a child with acute lymphoblastic leukemia.

Remarks on this clonotype: In this CDR3 the conserved last residue, phenylalanine or tryptophan, is missing, so a read error is likely. This rearrangement joins TRBV9 to TRBJ2-7, with 8 positions matching TRBD2. The CDR3 is 14 amino acids. V lost 0 bases and J lost 3; bases outside the gene matches: 2. Germline values: CDR1 SGDLS, CDR2 YYNGEE. Here the CDR3 DNA reads TGTGCCAGCAGCGTAGCTACTAGCGGCTACGAGCAGTACCTC. It translates to CASSVATSGYEQYL.

This clonotype turned up a few times. The chain carries TRBV10-3 and TRBJ2-1; 11 bases agree with TRBD2. This CDR3 spans 17 amino acids. The trim removed 4 bases at V and 4 bases at J, leaving 9 bases unmatched. In germline, CDR1 is ENHRY, CDR2 SYGVKD. CDR3 DNA sequence: TGTGCCATCAGTGGGGAATCTAGCGGGAGGTATTACAATGAGCAGTTCTTC. Translating it yields CAISGESSGRYYNEQFF.

In its sample, this clonotype was seen a few times. V gene TRBV3-1 combines with J gene TRBJ2-7; TRBD2 matches 9 bases. CDR1 is LGHDT and CDR2 is YNNKEL in the germline V gene (reference sequence). V was pared by 0 bases and J by 5 bases, with 20 bases of the junction left unmatched. CDR3 length: 20 residues. DNA of the CDR3: TGTGCCAGCAGCCAAGAACGTAGCAGCGGGAGGATGGGGGCTCTCCACGAGCAGTACTTC. Translation: CASSQERSSGRMGALHEQYF.

This chain joins TRBV7-9 and TRBJ2-1; TRBD2 might be the D (5 bases). CDR3 length: 14 amino acids. CDR1 and CDR2 from the germline V gene are SEHNR and FQNEAQ (reference sequence). Trimming cost V 2 bases and J 3 bases, with 8 bases left between them. CDR3 region: CASSLNRDYNEQFF. Written as DNA, the CDR3 is TGTGCCAGCAGCTTAAACCGGGACTACAATGAGCAGTTCTTC.

The chain combines TRBV6-6 with TRBJ2-5; no firm D call. V was pared by 3 bases and J by 3 bases, with 8 bases between. The CDR3 length is 13 residues. Germline CDR1 MNHNY, CDR2 SVGAGI (reference sequence). This CDR3 is CASSYHEKETQYF. The CDR3 coding sequence is TGTGCCAGCAGTTATCACGAGAAAGAGACCCAGTACTTC.

This clonotype was counted only a few times. J is TRBJ2-5 and V is TRBV12-3 or TRBV12-4, with 8 bases that match TRBD1. The J segment lost 5 bases and the V segment lost 6 bases, leaving 5 bases of the junction unmatched. The length of the CDR3 is 13 residues. CDR3 protein: CASRGQVGETQYF. The CDR3 nucleotides read TGTGCCAGCAGGGGACAGGTGGGGGAGACCCAGTACTTC.